One sample yielded the 32 T cell receptor beta chains listed below, sequenced in a study of T cells in narcolepsy. The table came from immunoSEQ multiplex PCR; TCRdb's copy has only in-frame clones and leaves some out. Seen here are roughly 20,000 clones, less than 90% observed once, and the top ten hold approximately 1.7%. Sequenced input: memory (CD45RA-) CD4+ T cells from blood. These receptors came from a human donor in good health.

The chain has TRBV9 and TRBJ2-2; no clear D. The CDR3 is 13 amino acids. The germline gives CDR1 SGDLS, CDR2 YYNGEE. The germline V and J ends were trimmed by 6 bases and 6 bases, with 12 bases remaining between them. The CDR3 here is CASTSGVAGELFF. As DNA, the CDR3 is TGTGCCAGCACCTCGGGCGTCGCCGGGGAGCTGTTTTTT.

The V and J genes are TRBV28 and TRBJ1-2; D unclear. V lost 7 bases to trimming and J lost 4 bases, with 16 bases between them. Germline loops: CDR1 MDHEN, CDR2 SYDVKM. The CDR3 extends over 14 amino acids. The CDR3 spells CASTPEAWIYGYTF. The CDR3 DNA reads as TGTGCCAGCACCCCCGAGGCCTGGATCTATGGCTACACCTTC.

The rearrangement links TRBV19 to TRBJ1-1; D is unresolved. Trimming removed 3 bases from V and 8 bases from J, with 7 bases in between. The CDR3 is 11 residues long. Germline V gene data show CDR1 as LNHDA and CDR2 as SQIVND (reference sequence). The CDR3 region is CASSMRAEAFF. The CDR3 DNA is TGTGCCAGTAGTATGCGGGCAGAAGCTTTCTTT.

J is TRBJ2-1 and V is TRBV29-1, with 7 bases matching TRBD2. Germline V gene sequence: CDR1 SQVTM, CDR2 ANQGSEA. CDR3 length: 14 residues. With V trimmed by 3 bases and J by 5 bases, 7 bases remained unmatched. In DNA, the CDR3 is TGCAGCGTTGATCCGTGGCTAGCGGACAATGAGCAGTTCTTC. Protein product: CSVDPWLADNEQFF.

The rearrangement uses TRBV20-1 and TRBJ2-7; D might be TRBD2 (7 bases). V gave up 6 bases and J gave up 7 bases, with 13 bases separating them. The CDR3 runs 11 residues. Germline assignment: CDR1 DFQATT and CDR2 SNEGSKA (reference sequence). CDR3 protein: CSAWGGGEQYF. DNA of the CDR3: TGCAGTGCCTGGGGAGGGGGAGAGCAGTACTTC.

The CDR3 coding sequence is TGTGCCAGCAGCCAGATTAGCGCTGAAGCTTTCTTT. Protein sequence: CASSQISAEAFF. This chain joins TRBV11-2 and TRBJ1-1; no clear D gene. Trimming stripped 5 bases from V and 6 bases from J, with 10 bases between. The CDR3 is 12 amino acids. Germline CDR1 SGHAT, CDR2 FQNNGV. Looking up the rest from reference TRBV11-2 and TRBJ1-1 gives the full variable domain: EAGVAQSPRYKIIEKRQSVAFWCNPISGHATLYWYQQILGQGPKLLIQFQNNGVVDDSQLPKDRFSAERLKGVDSTLKIQPAKLEDSAVYLCASSQISAEAFFGQGTRLTVV.

About this clone itself: The same CDR3 is also encoded by other DNA sequences in this sample. The chain recombines TRBV21-1 with TRBJ2-1. TRBV21-1 is a documented pseudogene. This CDR3 spans 16 amino acids. The CDR3 DNA is TGTGCCAGCAGCAGAAGGAAGTGGGGCTCCTACAATGAGCAGTTCTTC. This encodes CASSRRKWGSYNEQFF.

This clone turned up a few times. The CDR3 sequence: CASRTGEGYTEAFF. The CDR3 DNA reads as TGTGCCAGCAGGACAGGGGAGGGGTACACTGAAGCTTTCTTT. The chain combines TRBV6-6 with TRBJ1-1, with TRBD1 matching over 8 bases. Losses at the gene ends were 6 bases for V and 3 bases for J; bases not matched to a gene: 6. The CDR3 has 14 residues. Germline V gene sequence: CDR1 MNHNY, CDR2 SVGAGI (reference sequence).

This chain's CDR3 is CASTDRGGPGELFF. Written as DNA, the CDR3 is TGTGCCAGCACGGACAGGGGGGGGCCCGGGGAGCTGTTTTTT. The chain joins TRBV6-1 to TRBJ2-2; 10 nucleotides agree with TRBD1. The CDR3 contains 14 residues. CDR1 is MNHNS and CDR2 is SASEGT in the germline V gene. With V trimmed by 7 bases and J by 6 bases, 5 bases remained unmatched.

This chain links TRBV29-1 with TRBJ2-5; possibly TRBD1 for D (5 bases). The end of the DNA aligns better with TRBJ2-7, so the J call may be wrong. The CDR3 runs 12 residues. The germline CDR1 and CDR2 sequences are SQVTM and ANQGSEA. CDR3 region: CSVEGRVNEQYF. The CDR3 bases are TGCAGCGTTGAGGGCAGGGTCAACGAGCAGTACTTC.

The chain links TRBV6-1 to TRBJ1-2, with a tentative D call TRBD1 (5 bases). This CDR3 has 15 amino acids. V was pared by 0 bases and J by 4 bases, with 12 bases between. Germline CDR1 reads MNHNS; CDR2 reads SASEGT. The CDR3 sequence: CASSEALRGTYGYTF. In DNA, the CDR3 is TGTGCCAGCAGTGAAGCGCTTCGGGGGACCTATGGCTACACCTTC.

The chain has TRBV7-8 and TRBJ1-3, with TRBD1 as a possible D gene (6 bases). The V end was cut by 2 bases, the J end by 4 bases, with 12 bases between. Germline V gene sequence: CDR1 SGHVS, CDR2 FQNEAQ. The CDR3 is made up of 15 amino acids. The CDR3 loop reads CASSLLSGDGNTIYF. DNA of the CDR3: TGTGCCAGCAGCTTATTGTCAGGGGACGGAAACACCATATATTTT.

In its sample, this clone was seen a few times. J is TRBJ1-4 and V is TRBV2; 7 bases fit TRBD1. Looked up from germline, CDR1 is SNHLY and CDR2 is FYNNEI. This CDR3 comprises 15 residues. The ends lost 6 bases at V and 3 bases at J; junction bases unmatched: 7. The CDR3 here is CASRPTGVPNEKLFF. DNA for the CDR3: TGTGCCAGCAGGCCTACAGGGGTACCTAATGAAAAACTGTTTTTT.

This clone showed up just once. The CDR3 coding sequence is TGTGCCAGCAGTGAAGAGGTACCAAGCACAGATACGCAGTATTTT. Translating it yields CASSEEVPSTDTQYF. The chain joins TRBV2 to TRBJ2-3; D remains ambiguous. Deletions cut 1 base from V and 0 bases from J, with 8 bases between. The V gene's germline CDR1 is SNHLY and CDR2 FYNNEI. The CDR3 is made up of 15 amino acids.

This rearrangement joins TRBV10-2 to TRBJ2-7; 12 bases fit TRBD2. The V gene end was trimmed by 6 bases and the J gene end by 6 bases; junction bases not matched to a gene: 6. The CDR3 has 14 residues. Germline V gives CDR1 WSHSY, CDR2 SAAADI. CDR3 in DNA: TGCGCCAGCAGCCCGACTAGCGGGGGTAGCGAGCAGTACTTC. It yields the protein CASSPTSGGSEQYF.

This clone occurred once. For the CDR3, the DNA is TGTGCCAGCAGTGGTCTGAGCGAGTCCTACGAGCAGTACTTC. Its protein product is CASSGLSESYEQYF. This chain joins TRBV25-1 and TRBJ2-7; D not resolved. The CDR3 has 14 amino acids. CDR1 and CDR2 from the germline V gene are MGHDK and SYGVNS. Trimming shortened V by 4 bases and J by 1 base, and 11 bases separated the two germline ends.

V and J are TRBV11-2 and TRBJ1-2; 7 bases line up with TRBD1. CDR1 is SGHAT, CDR2 FQNNGV, per germline. The CDR3 spans 13 residues. The ends lost 5 bases at V and 6 bases at J; junction bases unmatched: 6. The CDR3 DNA is TGTGCCAGCAGCCGCGACAGGGTGGATGGCTACACCTTC. Translation gives CASSRDRVDGYTF.

The genes are TRBV19 and TRBJ2-1, with D possibly being TRBD1 or TRBD2 (7 bases each). V was pared by 4 bases and J by 7 bases, with 17 bases between. The CDR3 loop spans 15 amino acids. Looked up from germline, CDR1 is LNHDA and CDR2 is SQIVND (reference sequence). CDR3 nucleotide sequence: TGTGCCAGTAGTACGCAGGGGGGGACTTGGAATGAGCAGTTCTTC. Its protein is CASSTQGGTWNEQFF.

The chain is built from TRBV5-4 and TRBJ1-2; tentatively, D is TRBD1 (6 bases). Between the trimmed V and J ends, which lost 5 bases and 0 bases, there was a span of 23 bases. In germline, CDR1 is SGHNT, CDR2 YYREEE (reference sequence). The CDR3 has 18 residues. The DNA of the CDR3 is TGTGCCAGCAGTCCGCTGGGGGGCCCCCTAACATCTAACTATGGCTACACCTTC. Translation: CASSPLGGPLTSNYGYTF.

This chain connects TRBV2 to TRBJ1-1, with TRBD1 matching 9 bases. The V segment lost 6 bases and the J segment 4 bases; nucleotides outside the gene matches: 6. This CDR3 has 14 residues. The germline V gene has CDR1 SNHLY and CDR2 FYNNEI. The CDR3 here is CASRWTGVGTEAFF. In DNA, the CDR3 is TGTGCCAGCAGATGGACAGGGGTGGGCACTGAAGCTTTCTTT.

The gene calls are TRBV11-1 and TRBJ1-4; D gene uncertain. Trimming shortened V by 0 bases and J by 8 bases, and 13 bases separated the two germline ends. CDR1 is SGHAT and CDR2 is FQDESV in the germline V gene (reference sequence). There are 15 residues in the CDR3. The CDR3 DNA is TGTGCCAGCAGCTTAGCCCCCGGTTCGGGCGAAAAACTGTTTTTT. This gives the protein CASSLAPGSGEKLFF.

The chain uses TRBV2 and TRBJ1-4; D is unresolved. The CDR3 has 12 residues. Germline CDR1 reads SNHLY; CDR2 reads FYNNEI. With 3 bases removed from V and 6 bases from J, the gap between germline ends came to 5 bases. The CDR3 bases are TGTGCCAGCAGTGACGTATATGAAAAACTGTTTTTT. This translates into CASSDVYEKLFF.

The gene calls are TRBV12-5 and TRBJ1-5; D unclear. The germline V and J ends were trimmed by 6 bases and 4 bases, with 10 bases remaining between them. The germline V gene has CDR1 LGHNT and CDR2 FRNRAP. The length of the CDR3 is 13 residues. In DNA form, the CDR3 reads TGTGCTAGTGGCGCGGGAGTGAATCAGCCCCAGCATTTT. Amino acid sequence: CASGAGVNQPQHF.

The rearrangement uses TRBV5-4 and TRBJ1-6; no clear D. The CDR3 is 13 amino acids. Trimming removed 0 bases from V and 9 bases from J, with 7 bases in between. Germline CDR1 and CDR2: SGHNT and YYREEE (reference sequence). CDR3 sequence (DNA): TGTGCCAGCAGCTTGGTGGAAGGTTCACCCCTCCACTTT. Translation gives CASSLVEGSPLHF.

V usage is TRBV27 and J usage is TRBJ2-5; TRBD2 agrees at 12 bases. The J segment lost 5 bases and the V segment lost 3 bases, leaving 10 bases of the junction unmatched. CDR3 length: 17 amino acids. Germline V gene data show CDR1 as MNHEY and CDR2 as SMNVEV (reference sequence). CDR3: CASSLGLAGGPWETQYF. The CDR3 DNA follows: TGTGCCAGCAGTTTGGGTCTAGCGGGGGGGCCGTGGGAGACCCAGTACTTC.

This rearrangement joins TRBV7-2 to TRBJ1-5, with no clear D. Germline V lookup: CDR1 SGHTA, CDR2 FQGNSA. CDR3 length: 12 residues. The V and J ends lost 5 bases and 9 bases respectively, with 11 bases between them. CDR3 in amino acids: CASSPQLGPQHF. As DNA, the CDR3 is TGTGCCAGCAGCCCTCAGTTGGGGCCCCAGCATTTT.

The chain is built from TRBV5-1 and TRBJ2-7; D may be TRBD1 or TRBD2 (6 bases each). This CDR3 is 16 amino acids long. V was pared by 1 base and J by 0 bases, with 14 bases between. Per the germline V gene, CDR1 is SGHRS and CDR2 is YFSETQ. CDR3 loop: CASSLRQGTYSYEQYF. The CDR3 DNA reads as TGCGCCAGCAGCTTGAGGCAGGGGACTTACTCCTACGAGCAGTACTTC. The entire variable domain, with the rest obtained from reference TRBV5-1 and TRBJ2-7, is as follows: KAGVTQTPRYLIKTRGQQVTLSCSPISGHRSVSWYQQTPGQGLQFLFEYFSETQRNKGNFPGRFSGRQFSNSRSEMNVSTLELGDSALYLCASSLRQGTYSYEQYFGPGTRLTVT.

The chain carries TRBV11-3 and TRBJ2-6; 8 bases agree with TRBD1. The CDR3 runs 17 residues. The germline gives CDR1 SGHNT, CDR2 YENEEA. Trimming took 3 bases from V and 3 from J; bases not matched to a gene: 7. The chain's CDR3 is CASSLGRGRGGANVLTF. CDR3 sequence (DNA): TGTGCCAGCAGCTTGGGCAGGGGGCGAGGTGGGGCCAACGTCCTGACTTTC.

This clone appeared once. This chain links TRBV5-4 with TRBJ1-6; TRBD1 is a possible D gene (5 bases). CDR3 length: 16 residues. V lost 3 bases, J lost 6 bases, and 16 bases lay in between. CDR1 SGHNT and CDR2 YYREEE come from the germline V gene (reference sequence). The CDR3 loop reads CASSSNDGTVNSPLHF. CDR3 bases: TGTGCCAGCAGCTCAAATGACGGGACTGTTAATTCACCCCTCCACTTT.

Written as DNA, the CDR3 is TGTGCCAGCAGTACGACCGGGGGAGCTTTCTTT. This sequence encodes CASSTTGGAFF. The chain couples TRBV6-5 to TRBJ1-1; D is perhaps TRBD1 (5 bases). Germline assignment: CDR1 MNHEY and CDR2 SVGAGI. The CDR3 is 11 residues long. Trimming removed 5 bases at V and 10 bases at J, with 11 bases between.

Comments on this clone: The junction does not match germline at one end; this may be a read error. This CDR3 is also generated by other DNA sequences in the sample. The chain links TRBV28 to TRBJ1-5; D might be TRBD1 (6 bases). Germline values: CDR1 MDHEN, CDR2 SYDVKM. The CDR3 consists of 15 residues. The CDR3 here is CATSQEQGGAGAQHF. Written as DNA, the CDR3 is TGTGCCACATCCCAAGAACAGGGAGGGGCGGGGGCCCAACATTTT.

This clone was found a few times. The rearrangement uses TRBV6-4 and TRBJ2-1; 12 nucleotides agree with TRBD2. This CDR3 has 16 residues. V was clipped by 3 bases and J by 2 bases; unmatched bases: 2. CDR1 MRHNA and CDR2 SNTAGT come from the germline V gene. The CDR3 spells CASSETSGGPYNEQFF. CDR3 sequence (DNA): TGTGCCAGCAGTGAGACTAGCGGGGGACCCTACAATGAGCAGTTCTTC.